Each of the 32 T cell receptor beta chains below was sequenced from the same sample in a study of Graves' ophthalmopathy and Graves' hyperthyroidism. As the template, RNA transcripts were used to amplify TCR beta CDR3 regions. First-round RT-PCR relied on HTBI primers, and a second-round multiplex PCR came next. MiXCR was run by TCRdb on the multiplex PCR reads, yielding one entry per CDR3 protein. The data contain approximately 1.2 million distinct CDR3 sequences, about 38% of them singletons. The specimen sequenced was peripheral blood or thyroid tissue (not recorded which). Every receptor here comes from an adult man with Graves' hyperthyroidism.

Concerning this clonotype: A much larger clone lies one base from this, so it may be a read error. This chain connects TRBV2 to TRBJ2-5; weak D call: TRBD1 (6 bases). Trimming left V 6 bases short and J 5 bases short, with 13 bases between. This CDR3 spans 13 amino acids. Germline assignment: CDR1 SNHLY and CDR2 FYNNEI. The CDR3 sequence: CASSGTQGETQYF. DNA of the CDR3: TGTGCCAGCAGCGGGACCCAGGGGGAGACCCAGTACTTC.

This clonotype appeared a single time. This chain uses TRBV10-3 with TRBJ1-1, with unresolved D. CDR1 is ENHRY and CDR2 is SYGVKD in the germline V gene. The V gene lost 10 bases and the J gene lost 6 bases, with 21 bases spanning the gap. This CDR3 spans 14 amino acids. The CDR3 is CASIGGFGWSEAFF. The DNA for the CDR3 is TGTGCCAGCATCGGAGGGTTCGGCTGGTCTGAAGCTTTCTTT.

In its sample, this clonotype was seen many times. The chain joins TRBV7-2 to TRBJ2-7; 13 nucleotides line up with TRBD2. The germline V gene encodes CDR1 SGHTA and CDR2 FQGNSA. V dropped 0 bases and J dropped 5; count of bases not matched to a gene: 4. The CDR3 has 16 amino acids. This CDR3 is CASSLAGTSGIDEQYF. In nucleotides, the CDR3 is TGTGCCAGCAGCTTAGCCGGGACTAGCGGGATAGACGAGCAGTACTTC.

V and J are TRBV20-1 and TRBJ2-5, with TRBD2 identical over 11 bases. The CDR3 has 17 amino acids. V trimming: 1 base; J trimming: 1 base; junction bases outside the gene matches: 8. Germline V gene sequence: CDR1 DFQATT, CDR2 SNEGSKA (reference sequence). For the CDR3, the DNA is TGCAGTGCTAGAGGACTAGCGGGGCCTCGGTCCCAAGAGACCCAGTACTTC. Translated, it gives CSARGLAGPRSQETQYF.

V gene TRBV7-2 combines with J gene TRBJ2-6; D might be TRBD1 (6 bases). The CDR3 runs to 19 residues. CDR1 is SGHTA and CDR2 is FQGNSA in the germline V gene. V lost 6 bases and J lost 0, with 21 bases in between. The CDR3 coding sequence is TGTGCCAGCAGTTCAAACGACAGGACGGTACTCTCTGGGGCCAACGTCCTGACTTTC. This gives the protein CASSSNDRTVLSGANVLTF.

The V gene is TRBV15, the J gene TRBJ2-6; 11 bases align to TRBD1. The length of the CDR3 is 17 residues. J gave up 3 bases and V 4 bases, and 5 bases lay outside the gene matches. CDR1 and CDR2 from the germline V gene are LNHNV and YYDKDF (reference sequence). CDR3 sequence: CATSMDRGRNGANVLTF. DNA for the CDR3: TGTGCCACCAGCATGGACAGGGGGCGAAATGGGGCCAACGTCCTGACTTTC. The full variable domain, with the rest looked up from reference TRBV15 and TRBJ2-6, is DAMVIQNPRYQVTQFGKPVTLSCSQTLNHNVMYWYQQKSSQAPKLLFHYYDKDFNNEADTPDNFQSRRPNTSFCFLDIRSPGLGDTAMYLCATSMDRGRNGANVLTFGAGSRLTVL.

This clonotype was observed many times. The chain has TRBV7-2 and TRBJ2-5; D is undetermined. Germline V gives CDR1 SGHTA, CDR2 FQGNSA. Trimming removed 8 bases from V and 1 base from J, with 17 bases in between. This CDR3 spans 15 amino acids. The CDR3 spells CASLRKAGFQETQYF. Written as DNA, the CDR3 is TGTGCCAGCCTTCGTAAAGCCGGCTTCCAAGAGACCCAGTACTTC.

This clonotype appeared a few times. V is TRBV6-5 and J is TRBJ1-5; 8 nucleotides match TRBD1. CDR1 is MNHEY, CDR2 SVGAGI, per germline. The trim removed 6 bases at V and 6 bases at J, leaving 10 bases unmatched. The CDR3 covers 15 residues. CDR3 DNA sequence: TGTGCCAGCAGCCAAATGACAGGGGCGGGTCAGCCCCAGCATTTT. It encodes CASSQMTGAGQPQHF.

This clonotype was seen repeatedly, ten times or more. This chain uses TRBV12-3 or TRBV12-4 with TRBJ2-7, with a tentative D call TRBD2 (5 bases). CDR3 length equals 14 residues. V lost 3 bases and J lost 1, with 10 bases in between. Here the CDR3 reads CASSFSRRSYEQYF. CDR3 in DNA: TGTGCCAGCAGTTTTTCGCGGAGGTCCTACGAGCAGTACTTC.

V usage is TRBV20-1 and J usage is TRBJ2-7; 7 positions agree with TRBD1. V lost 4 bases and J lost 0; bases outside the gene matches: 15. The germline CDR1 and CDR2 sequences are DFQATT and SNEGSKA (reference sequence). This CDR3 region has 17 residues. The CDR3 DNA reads TGCAGTGCTAAGGAGGCCGGGACAGAGATAGGCTCCTACGAGCAGTACTTC. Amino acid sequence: CSAKEAGTEIGSYEQYF.

As DNA, the CDR3 is TGCAGTGCTAGAGTAGCGGGGGTCGAGCAGTACTTC. Translation: CSARVAGVEQYF. The rearrangement joins TRBV20-1 to TRBJ2-7; TRBD2 matches at 9 bases. The CDR3 totals 12 residues. Germline V gene lookup returns CDR1 DFQATT and CDR2 SNEGSKA (reference sequence). V dropped 1 base and J dropped 6; count of bases not matched to a gene: 1.

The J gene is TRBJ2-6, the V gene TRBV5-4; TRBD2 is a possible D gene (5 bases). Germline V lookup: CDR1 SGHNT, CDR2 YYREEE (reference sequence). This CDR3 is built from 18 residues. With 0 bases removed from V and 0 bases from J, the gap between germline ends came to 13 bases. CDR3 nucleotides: TGTGCCAGCAGCTTGGTGGGCCACGGGATCTCTGGGGCCAACGTCCTGACTTTC. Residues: CASSLVGHGISGANVLTF.

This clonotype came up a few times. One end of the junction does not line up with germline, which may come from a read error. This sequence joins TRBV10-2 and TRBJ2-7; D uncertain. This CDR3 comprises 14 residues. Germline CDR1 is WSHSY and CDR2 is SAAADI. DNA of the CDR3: TGTGCCAGCAGTGAAAGGGCGGCGTCCTACGAGCAGTACTTC. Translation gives CASSERAASYEQYF.

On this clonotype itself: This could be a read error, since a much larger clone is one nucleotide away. CDR3: CAISPGLGGNSPLHF. DNA of the CDR3: TGTGCCATCAGTCCCGGACTAGGGGGAAATTCACCCCTCCACTTT. V usage is TRBV6-4 and J usage is TRBJ1-6; D may be TRBD1 (6 bases). The germline CDR1 and CDR2 sequences are MRHNA and SNTAGT. The CDR3 contains 15 residues.

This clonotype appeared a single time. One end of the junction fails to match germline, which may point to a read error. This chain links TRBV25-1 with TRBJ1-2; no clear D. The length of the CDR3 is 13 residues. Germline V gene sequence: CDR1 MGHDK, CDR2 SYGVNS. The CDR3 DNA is TGTGCCTGCAGCAAACGGGAGGATCTCGGCTACACCTTC. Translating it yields CACSKREDLGYTF.

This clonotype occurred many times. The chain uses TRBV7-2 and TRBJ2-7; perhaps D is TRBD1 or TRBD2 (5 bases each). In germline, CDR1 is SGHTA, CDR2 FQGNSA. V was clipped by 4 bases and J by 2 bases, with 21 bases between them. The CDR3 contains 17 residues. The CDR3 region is CASSSPGVGDPTYEQYF. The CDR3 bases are TGTGCCAGCAGCTCCCCCGGGGTAGGGGACCCTACCTACGAGCAGTACTTC.

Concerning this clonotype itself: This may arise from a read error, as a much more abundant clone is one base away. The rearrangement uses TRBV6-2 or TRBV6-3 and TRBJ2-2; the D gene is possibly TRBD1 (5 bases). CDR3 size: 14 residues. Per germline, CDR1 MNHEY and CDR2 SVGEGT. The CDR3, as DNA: TGTGCCAGCAGTCACAGGACGAACATCGGGGAGCTGTTTTTT. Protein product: CASSHRTNIGELFF.

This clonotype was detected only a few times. CDR3 in DNA: TGTGCCAGCAGCGTAGGGCGAGTAACCGGGGAGCTGTTTTTT. Its protein product is CASSVGRVTGELFF. This chain uses TRBV9 with TRBJ2-2, with D unresolved. V lost 0 bases, J lost 5 bases, and 8 bases lay in between. Germline V gives CDR1 SGDLS, CDR2 YYNGEE. The CDR3 contains 14 residues.

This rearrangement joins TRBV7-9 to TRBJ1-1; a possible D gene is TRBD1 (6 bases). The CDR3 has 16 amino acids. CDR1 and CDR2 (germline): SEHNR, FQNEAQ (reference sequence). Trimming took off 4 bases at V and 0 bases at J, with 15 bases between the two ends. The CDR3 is CASSWTNRDMNTEAFF. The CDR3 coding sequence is TGTGCCAGCAGCTGGACTAACAGGGATATGAACACTGAAGCTTTCTTT.

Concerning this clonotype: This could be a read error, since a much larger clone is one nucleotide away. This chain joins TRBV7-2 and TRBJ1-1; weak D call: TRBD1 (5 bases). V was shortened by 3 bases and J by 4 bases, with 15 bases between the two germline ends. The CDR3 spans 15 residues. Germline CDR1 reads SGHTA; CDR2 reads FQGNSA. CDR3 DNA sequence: TGTGCCAGCAGCTTCGGGACGTGGGGTCGCACTGAAGCTTTCTTT. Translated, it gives CASSFGTWGRTEAFF.

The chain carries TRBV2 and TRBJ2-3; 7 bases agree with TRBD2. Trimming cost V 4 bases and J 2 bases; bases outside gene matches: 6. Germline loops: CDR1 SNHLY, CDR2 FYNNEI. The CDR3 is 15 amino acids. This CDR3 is CASSGSSGYTDTQYF. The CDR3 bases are TGTGCCAGCAGTGGCTCTAGCGGTTACACAGATACGCAGTATTTT. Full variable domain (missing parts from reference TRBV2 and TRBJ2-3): EPEVTQTPSHQVTQMGQEVILRCVPISNHLYFYWYRQILGQKVEFLVSFYNNEISEKSEIFDDQFSVERPDGSNFTLKIRSTKLEDSAMYFCASSGSSGYTDTQYFGPGTRLTVL.

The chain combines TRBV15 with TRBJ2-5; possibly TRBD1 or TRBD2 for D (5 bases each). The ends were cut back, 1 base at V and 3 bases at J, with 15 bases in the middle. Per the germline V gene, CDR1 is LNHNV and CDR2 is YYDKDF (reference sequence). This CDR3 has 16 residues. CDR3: CATSRVEGTDEETQYF. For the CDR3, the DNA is TGTGCCACCAGCAGAGTAGAGGGGACCGATGAAGAGACCCAGTACTTC.

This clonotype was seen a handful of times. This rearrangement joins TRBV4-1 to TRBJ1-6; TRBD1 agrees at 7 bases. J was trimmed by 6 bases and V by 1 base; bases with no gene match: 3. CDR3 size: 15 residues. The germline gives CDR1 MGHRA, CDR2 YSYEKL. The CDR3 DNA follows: TGCGCCAGCAGCCAAGCCGGACAGGTTAATTCACCCCTCCACTTT. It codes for CASSQAGQVNSPLHF.

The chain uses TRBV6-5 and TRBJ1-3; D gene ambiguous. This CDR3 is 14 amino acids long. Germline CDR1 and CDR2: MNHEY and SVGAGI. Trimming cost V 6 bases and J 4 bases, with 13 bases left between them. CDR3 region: CASSGWQSGNTIYF. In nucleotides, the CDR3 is TGTGCCAGCAGCGGGTGGCAGTCGGGAAACACCATATATTTT.

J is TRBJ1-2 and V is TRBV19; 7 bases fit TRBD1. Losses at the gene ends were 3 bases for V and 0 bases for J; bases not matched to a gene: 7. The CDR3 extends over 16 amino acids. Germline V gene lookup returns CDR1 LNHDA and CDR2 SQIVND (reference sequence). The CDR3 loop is CASSMGSGQSNYGYTF. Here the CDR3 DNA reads TGTGCCAGTAGTATGGGATCGGGACAGTCTAACTATGGCTACACCTTC.

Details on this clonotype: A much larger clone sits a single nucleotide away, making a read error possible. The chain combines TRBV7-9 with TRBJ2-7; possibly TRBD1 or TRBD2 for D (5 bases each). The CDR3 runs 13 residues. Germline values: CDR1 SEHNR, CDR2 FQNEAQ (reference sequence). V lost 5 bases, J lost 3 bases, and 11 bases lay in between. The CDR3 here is CASSPGALYEQYF. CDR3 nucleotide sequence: TGTGCCAGCAGCCCCGGGGCACTCTACGAGCAGTACTTC. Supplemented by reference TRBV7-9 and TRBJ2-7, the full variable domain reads DTGVSQNPRHKITKRGQNVTFRCDPISEHNRLYWYRQTLGQGPEFLTYFQNEAQLEKSRLLSDRFSAERPKGSFSTLEIQRTEQGDSAMYLCASSPGALYEQYFGPGTRLTVT.

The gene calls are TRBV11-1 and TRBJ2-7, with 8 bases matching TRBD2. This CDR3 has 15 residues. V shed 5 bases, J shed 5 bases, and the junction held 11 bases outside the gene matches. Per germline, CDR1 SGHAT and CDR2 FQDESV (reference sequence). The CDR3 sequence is CASSAYGRAWDEQYF. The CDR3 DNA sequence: TGTGCCAGCAGCGCATACGGGAGGGCCTGGGACGAGCAGTACTTC.

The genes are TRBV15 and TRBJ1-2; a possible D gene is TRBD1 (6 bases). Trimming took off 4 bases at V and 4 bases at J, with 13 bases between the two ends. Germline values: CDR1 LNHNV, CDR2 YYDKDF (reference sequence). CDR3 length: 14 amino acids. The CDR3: CATSKQGVGYGYTF. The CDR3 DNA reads TGTGCCACCAGCAAACAGGGAGTCGGCTATGGCTACACCTTC. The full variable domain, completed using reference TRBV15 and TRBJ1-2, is DAMVIQNPRYQVTQFGKPVTLSCSQTLNHNVMYWYQQKSSQAPKLLFHYYDKDFNNEADTPDNFQSRRPNTSFCFLDIRSPGLGDTAMYLCATSKQGVGYGYTFGSGTRLTVV.

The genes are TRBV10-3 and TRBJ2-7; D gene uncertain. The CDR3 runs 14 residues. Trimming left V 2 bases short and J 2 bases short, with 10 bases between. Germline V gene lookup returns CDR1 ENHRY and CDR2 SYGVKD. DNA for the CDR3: TGTGCCATCAGTGAGCGGGCAGGCCCCTACGAGCAGTACTTC. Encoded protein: CAISERAGPYEQYF.

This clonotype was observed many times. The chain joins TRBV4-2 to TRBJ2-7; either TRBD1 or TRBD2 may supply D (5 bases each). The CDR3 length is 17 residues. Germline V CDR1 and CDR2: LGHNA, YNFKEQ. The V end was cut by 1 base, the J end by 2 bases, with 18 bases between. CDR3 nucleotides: TGTGCCAGCAGCCAAGGGCTTTTTGGGGGATCGACCTACGAGCAGTACTTC. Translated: CASSQGLFGGSTYEQYF.

The CDR3 loop reads CASSAGRSQHF. CDR3 in DNA: TGTGCCAGCAGTGCGGGGCGGTCCCAGCATTTT. V gene TRBV7-8 combines with J gene TRBJ1-5; D perhaps matches TRBD1 (5 bases). Trimming cost V 6 bases and J 11 bases, with 11 bases left between them. CDR1 is SGHVS and CDR2 is FQNEAQ in the germline V gene. The CDR3 spans 11 residues.

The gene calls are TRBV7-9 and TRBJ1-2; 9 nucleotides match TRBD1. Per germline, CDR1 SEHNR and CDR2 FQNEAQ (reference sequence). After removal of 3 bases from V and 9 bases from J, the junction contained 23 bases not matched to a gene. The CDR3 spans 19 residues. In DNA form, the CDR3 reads TGTGCCAGCAGCTTTGTCACCGCCGGGACAGGGCAATCACGGGAGCGCTACACCTTC. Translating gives CASSFVTAGTGQSRERYTF.